The 9 T cell receptor beta chains listed next were all sequenced from one sample in a study of cytomegalovirus exposure and HLA in healthy donors. With 60 Vbeta and 13 Jbeta primers, the PCR was carried out. Some clones are missing from TCRdb's copy, which holds only in-frame ones; the method was immunoSEQ multiplex PCR. The table shows around 120,000 clones, with approximately 80% occurring only once. The sample was PBMCs. All receptors come from a female donor in good health and CMV-seropositive.

This chain joins TRBV27 and TRBJ1-6; D is possibly TRBD1 (6 bases). The ends were cut back, 4 bases at V and 12 bases at J, with 13 bases in the middle. CDR3 size: 13 residues. CDR1 is MNHEY, CDR2 SMNVEV, per germline (reference sequence). CDR3: CASSYSGTRPLHF. The CDR3 DNA is TGTGCCAGCAGTTACTCCGGGACAAGACCCCTCCACTTT.

V is TRBV6-4 and J is TRBJ1-2, with 7 bases matching TRBD1. CDR3 length: 15 amino acids. CDR1 MRHNA and CDR2 SNTAGT come from the germline V gene. V was clipped by 5 bases and J by 4 bases; unmatched bases: 10. The CDR3 here is CASSPDRAGSYGYTF. CDR3 DNA sequence: TGTGCCAGCAGTCCAGACAGGGCTGGTAGCTATGGCTACACCTTC.

The chain has TRBV18 and TRBJ1-4; D remains unclear. Germline CDR1 KGHSH, CDR2 LQKENI. The ends were cut back, 0 bases at V and 8 bases at J, with 16 bases in the middle. The CDR3 loop spans 16 amino acids. CDR3 sequence: CASSPPIAQYWEKLFF. CDR3 nucleotides: TGTGCCAGCTCACCACCAATCGCCCAGTATTGGGAAAAACTGTTTTTT.

J is TRBJ2-7 and V is TRBV7-9, with D perhaps matching TRBD2 (6 bases). The CDR3 is 16 amino acids. The germline V gene has CDR1 SEHNR and CDR2 FQNEAQ (reference sequence). The V gene lost 5 bases and the J gene lost 4 bases, with 21 bases spanning the gap. The CDR3 reads CASSIDLGGNSYEQYF. In DNA, the CDR3 is TGTGCCAGCAGCATTGACCTTGGGGGGAATAGTTACGAGCAGTACTTC.

This clone was detected only a few times. The chain carries TRBV10-1 and TRBJ2-7, with TRBD1 matching 9 bases. CDR1 and CDR2 from the germline V gene are WNHNN and SYGVQD (reference sequence). CDR3 length equals 19 residues. V was pared by 10 bases and J by 1 base, with 23 bases of the junction left unmatched. Here the CDR3 DNA reads TGCGCCATCCATTCCGGGACAGGGTTAATCGAGGGATGGTCCTACGAGCAGTACTTC. This translates into CAIHSGTGLIEGWSYEQYF.

This clone was recorded once. The chain recombines TRBV28 with TRBJ1-1, with no clear D. V shed 4 bases and J shed 0 bases, with 15 bases lying between them. From germline, CDR1 is MDHEN and CDR2 SYDVKM. The CDR3 runs to 16 residues. This CDR3 is CASSSIVVRVNTEAFF. In DNA form, the CDR3 reads TGTGCCAGCAGTTCTATAGTTGTGCGGGTGAACACTGAAGCTTTCTTT.

The chain joins TRBV23-1 to TRBJ1-5, with D perhaps matching TRBD1 (5 bases). TRBV23-1 is given ORF status, its function remaining uncertain. The CDR3 consists of 15 residues. The V gene lost 0 bases and the J gene lost 3 bases, with 9 bases spanning the gap. CDR3 sequence reads: CASSQSAGFNQPQHF. CDR3 in DNA: TGCGCCAGCAGTCAATCAGCAGGGTTCAATCAGCCCCAGCATTTT.

The V gene is TRBV5-4, the J gene TRBJ2-2; D is perhaps TRBD1 (6 bases). Trimming left V 0 bases short and J 5 bases short, with 11 bases between. The CDR3 is 15 residues long. The germline V gene encodes CDR1 SGHNT and CDR2 YYREEE (reference sequence). In DNA form, the CDR3 reads TGTGCCAGCAGCTTGGAGGGGGTGTGGACCGGGGAGCTGTTTTTT. Protein product: CASSLEGVWTGELFF.

The DNA for the CDR3 is TGTGCCAGCAGCTTAGACCCTAGAAACTCCTACAATGAGCAGTTCTTC. Translation: CASSLDPRNSYNEQFF. The chain employs TRBV7-2 and TRBJ2-1; D is unresolved. CDR3 length equals 16 residues. V lost 1 base and J lost 0, with 10 bases in between. Germline V gene sequence: CDR1 SGHTA, CDR2 FQGNSA.